This T cell receptor beta chain was sequenced during a study of T cells of healthy individuals (dated by TCRdb to between 2017 and 2018). The library came from 5' RACE. The data were produced on an Illumina MiSeq. TCRdb passed the public sequencing reads through fastp at Q25 and MiXCR, retaining productive beta sequences. Rows matching on CDR3 protein sequence are summarized as one entry with the most common DNA and genes. Recorded for this sample are about 53,000 distinct CDR3 sequences; roughly 14% of them occurred a single time. The ten largest make up 16% of the sample. Of note for this clonotype: Its antigen target is currently unknown. Nothing much larger sits one base from this clone, and base qualities are not available.

The CDR3 spans 13 residues, from the cysteine through the phenylalanine. Of the read, only the CDR3 DNA is kept; its 39 bases are in frame from base 1. V lost 9 bases and J lost 7 bases, and the count of bases not matched to a germline gene is 8. Taken from the germline V gene, the CDR1 and CDR2 loops are KGHDR and SFDVKD. The TCR comes from a human donor in good health. Recombination joined TRBV24-1 with TRBJ2-1; TRBD1 aligns with 7 central bases. CDR3 reads: CATGQAGVNEQFF. The bases read TGTGCCACCGGACAGGCAGGGGTTAATGAGCAGTTCTTC.